These 20 T cell receptor beta chains were sequenced from one sample in a study of CD4 T cells in relation to SARS-CoV-2 and coronaviruses (dated by TCRdb to the early 2020s). CD4+ T cells from unexposed donors were collected before the COVID-19 pandemic (2011-2018). The EasySep CD4+ T cell isolation kit was used to isolate CD4+ T cells once the cultures had run for ten to eleven days. Their specific antigens are unknown. Preparation of the library involved the immunoSEQ multiplex PCR assay. TCRdb took this table from immuneACCESS and kept in-frame rearrangements with V and J called. Such tables lack part of the clones; where checked against another copy, unresolved V genes explain under half of the gap, and the rest is unexplained. The table for this sample lists under 30,000 clones; about two thirds of them were counted only once. Jointly, the top ten make up 9% to 15% of the sample. Material for sequencing was CD4+ T cells from PBMCs, cultured in vitro. These receptors were taken from a human donor in good health.

CDR3: CASRQGESPLHF. CDR3 nucleotides: TGTGCCAGCAGACAGGGAGAGTCACCCCTCCACTTT. The chain joins TRBV25-1 to TRBJ1-6, with D possibly TRBD1 on 6 matching bases. Looked up from germline, CDR1 is MGHDK and CDR2 is SYGVNS. The CDR3 runs to 12 residues. V lost 6 bases to trimming and J lost 10 bases, with 10 bases between them.

The V gene is TRBV7-2, the J gene TRBJ2-7; 9 bases line up with TRBD2. Germline CDR1 reads SGHTA; CDR2 reads FQGNSA. The V segment lost 5 bases and the J segment 0 bases; nucleotides outside the gene matches: 8. CDR3 length: 16 amino acids. CDR3 coding DNA: TGTGCCAGCAGCATAAATAGCGGGGGAAGCTCCTACGAGCAGTACTTC. Its protein is CASSINSGGSSYEQYF.

V and J are TRBV29-1 and TRBJ1-4, with D maybe TRBD1 (6 bases). Germline V gene sequence: CDR1 SQVTM, CDR2 ANQGSEA. Trimming took 4 bases from V and 8 from J, leaving 14 bases between them. The CDR3 has 13 amino acids. The CDR3 sequence: CSVAHLRGEKLFF. CDR3 sequence (DNA): TGCAGCGTTGCCCACCTGAGGGGGGAAAAACTGTTTTTT.

The rearrangement uses TRBV6-5 and TRBJ2-7, with a weak D call TRBD2 (6 bases). The CDR3 totals 14 residues. Germline CDR1 is MNHEY and CDR2 is SVGAGI. Trimming took 5 bases from V and 0 from J, leaving 11 bases between them. The DNA for the CDR3 is TGTGCCAGCAGTCGGGACGGGAGCTCCTACGAGCAGTACTTC. Amino acid sequence: CASSRDGSSYEQYF.

This clone was seen more than once but under ten times. The chain is built from TRBV30 and TRBJ2-5; 14 nucleotides agree with TRBD2. Germline CDR1 reads GTSNPN; CDR2 reads SVGIG (reference sequence). The CDR3 contains 16 residues. V trimming: 3 bases; J trimming: 4 bases; junction bases outside the gene matches: 7. The CDR3 region is CAWSRTSGRIRETQYF. The CDR3 nucleotides are TGTGCCTGGAGCCGGACTAGCGGGAGGATTCGAGAGACCCAGTACTTC.

The genes are TRBV5-6 and TRBJ1-1, with D possibly matching TRBD1 (5 bases). The CDR3 is made up of 14 amino acids. Trimming pared 0 bases from V and 6 bases from J, leaving 12 bases between. Germline V CDR1 and CDR2: SGHDT, YYEEEE. The CDR3 coding sequence is TGTGCCAGCAGCTTGGGGGGGATAAGCGCTGAAGCTTTCTTT. Residues: CASSLGGISAEAFF. Looking up the rest from reference TRBV5-6 and TRBJ1-1 gives the full variable domain: DAGVTQSPTHLIKTRGQQVTLRCSPKSGHDTVSWYQQALGQGPQFIFQYYEEEERQRGNFPDRFSGHQFPNYSSELNVNALLLGDSALYLCASSLGGISAEAFFGQGTRLTVV.

J is TRBJ1-4 and V is TRBV2, with D perhaps matching TRBD1 (6 bases). Deletions cut 6 bases from V and 8 bases from J, with 16 bases between. The germline CDR1 and CDR2 sequences are SNHLY and FYNNEI. CDR3 length: 14 amino acids. The CDR3: CASSEQGLGEKLFF. The CDR3 DNA sequence: TGTGCCAGCAGCGAACAGGGTTTAGGAGAAAAACTGTTTTTT.

This clone was seen more than once but under ten times. The rearrangement uses TRBV6-2 or TRBV6-3 and TRBJ1-2; maybe TRBD1 (5 bases). The V gene's germline CDR1 is MNHEY and CDR2 SVGEGT. V lost 2 bases and J 4 bases, leaving 11 bases between the germline ends. This CDR3 has 14 amino acids. The CDR3 protein is CASSYEGRGYGYTF. The CDR3 DNA reads TGTGCCAGCAGTTACGAGGGGCGAGGCTATGGCTACACCTTC.

The chain combines TRBV4-3 with TRBJ1-2; 10 positions agree with TRBD1. Losses at the gene ends were 8 bases for V and 7 bases for J; bases not matched to a gene: 7. The CDR3 is 13 amino acids. Germline V gene data show CDR1 as LGHNA and CDR2 as YSLEER. CDR3 protein: CASAPGQGIGYTF. CDR3 nucleotides: TGCGCCAGCGCTCCGGGACAGGGGATTGGCTACACCTTC.

The genes are TRBV5-1 and TRBJ2-5, with a possible D match to TRBD2 (6 bases). This CDR3 is 17 amino acids long. CDR1 is SGHRS, CDR2 YFSETQ, per germline. V was trimmed by 0 bases and J by 2 bases, leaving 17 bases between them. In DNA form, the CDR3 reads TGCGCCAGCAGCTTGGAACGGGGTAGGGACTTACAAGAGACCCAGTACTTC. Translated: CASSLERGRDLQETQYF.

The genes are TRBV5-3 and TRBJ2-7; D remains unclear. TRBV5-3 is classed as an ORF, of uncertain function. The CDR3 length is 12 residues. Trimming took off 3 bases at V and 5 bases at J, with 9 bases between the two ends. The CDR3 region is CARSSPWDEQYF. CDR3 sequence (DNA): TGTGCCAGAAGCTCGCCCTGGGACGAGCAGTACTTC.

The chain couples TRBV7-9 to TRBJ1-2; D unresolved. The V gene lost 1 base and the J gene lost 4 bases, with 10 bases spanning the gap. From germline, CDR1 is SEHNR and CDR2 FQNEAQ (reference sequence). This CDR3 is 14 amino acids long. The CDR3 DNA follows: TGTGCCAGCAGCTTAGGAGGTTCCGGCTATGGCTACACCTTC. Translation: CASSLGGSGYGYTF. The variable domain in full, with the rest retrieved from reference TRBV7-9 and TRBJ1-2, is DTGVSQNPRHKITKRGQNVTFRCDPISEHNRLYWYRQTLGQGPEFLTYFQNEAQLEKSRLLSDRFSAERPKGSFSTLEIQRTEQGDSAMYLCASSLGGSGYGYTFGSGTRLTVV.

The CDR3: CASSALAGFTDTQYF. CDR3 bases: TGTGCCAGCAGTGCCTTAGCGGGTTTCACAGATACGCAGTATTTT. The V and J genes are TRBV6-4 and TRBJ2-3, with 7 bases that match TRBD2. CDR1 is MRHNA, CDR2 SNTAGT, per germline. The CDR3 runs 15 residues. The J segment lost 2 bases and the V segment lost 4 bases, leaving 6 bases of the junction unmatched.

The chain uses TRBV7-2 and TRBJ2-2, with 15 bases fitting TRBD2. J gave up 7 bases and V 1 base, and 4 bases lay outside the gene matches. The CDR3 loop spans 17 amino acids. Germline V gene data show CDR1 as SGHTA and CDR2 as FQGNSA. CDR3 protein: CASSLVGLAGGDGELFF. CDR3 in DNA: TGTGCCAGCAGCTTAGTAGGACTAGCGGGAGGGGACGGGGAGCTGTTTTTT.

The chain carries TRBV6-2 or TRBV6-3 and TRBJ1-1; D unclear. V lost 0 bases to trimming and J lost 4 bases, with 6 bases between them. Per the germline V gene, CDR1 is MNHEY and CDR2 is SVGEGT. CDR3 length equals 13 residues. CDR3 sequence: CASSYSIGTEAFF. CDR3 sequence (DNA): TGTGCCAGCAGTTACTCGATAGGCACTGAAGCTTTCTTT.

Of note for this clone: A read error may account for a junction end that differs from germline. This chain connects TRBV13 to TRBJ2-4, with a weak D call TRBD2 (6 bases). The V gene's germline CDR1 is PRHDT and CDR2 FYEKMQ (reference sequence). The CDR3 extends over 11 amino acids. The CDR3 here is CASTPWGDEFF. CDR3 coding DNA: TGTGCCAGCACCCCGTGGGGGGACGAGTTTTTC.

The chain joins TRBV7-6 to TRBJ2-1; 7 bases fit TRBD2. Germline V lookup: CDR1 SGHVS, CDR2 FNYEAQ. This CDR3 spans 16 amino acids. V was clipped by 1 base and J by 6 bases; unmatched bases: 9. The CDR3 DNA follows: TGTGCCAGCAGCTTAGAAGGGCGGGAGTGGCGCAATGAGCAGTTCTTC. It specifies CASSLEGREWRNEQFF.

The chain uses TRBV14 and TRBJ1-1; D is perhaps TRBD1 (6 bases). CDR1 is SGHDN and CDR2 is FVKESK in the germline V gene. This CDR3 is built from 15 residues. V gave up 2 bases and J gave up 0 bases, with 10 bases separating them. In nucleotides, the CDR3 is TGTGCCAGCAGCCAATTCAGGGGCCTGAACACTGAAGCTTTCTTT. Translation gives CASSQFRGLNTEAFF.

V gene TRBV9 combines with J gene TRBJ2-3; 9 bases are shared with TRBD2. Trimming took 1 base from V and 0 from J; bases not matched to a gene: 15. The CDR3 has 20 residues. Germline values: CDR1 SGDLS, CDR2 YYNGEE. The CDR3: CASSVPFSGGGADSTDTQYF. The DNA for the CDR3 is TGTGCCAGCAGCGTACCCTTTAGCGGGGGAGGGGCCGATAGCACAGATACGCAGTATTTT.

The rearrangement links TRBV30 to TRBJ2-7; 16 bases are shared with TRBD2. The germline V gene has CDR1 GTSNPN and CDR2 SVGIG (reference sequence). The trim removed 0 bases at V and 4 bases at J, leaving 6 bases unmatched. The CDR3 is made up of 17 amino acids. The DNA of the CDR3 is TGTGCCTGGAGTGTACTGGGACTAGCGGGAGGGCCTTACGAGCAGTACTTC. It translates to CAWSVLGLAGGPYEQYF. The complete variable domain, with remaining parts taken from reference TRBV30 and TRBJ2-7, reads SQTIHQWPATLVQPVGSPLSLECTVEGTSNPNLYWYRQAAGRGLQLLFYSVGIGQISSEVPQNLSASRPQDRQFILSSKKLLLSDSGFYLCAWSVLGLAGGPYEQYFGPGTRLTVT.